Listed below are T cell receptor beta chains from one sample, sequenced in a study of T cells expressing NK-cell markers. TCRdb reprocessed the 5' RACE reads, keeping one entry per CDR3 protein, no DNA. This sample's table has fewer than 550,000 distinct CDR3 sequences. What was sequenced was blood T cells: a sorted CD56 or NKG2C T cell subset, CD4+ or CD8+ T cells, or bulk PBMC T cells (not recorded which). Every receptor here comes from a woman aged 45-65 years in good health. The CDR3 runs from the conserved cysteine through the conserved F or W.

>TRBJ1-2|TRBV27|13
CASSFRQGGGYTF
>TRBJ2-2|TRBV20-1|14
CSASGTSVQGELFF
>TRBJ2-4|TRBV5-1|14
CASSTNQGMNIQYF
>TRBJ2-1|TRBV11-2|16
CASRNPGTGSYNEQFF
>TRBJ2-2|TRBV5-1|15
CASVQGTRNTGELFF
>TRBJ1-1|TRBV5-5|14
CASSPVGGNSEAFF
>TRBJ2-3|TRBV6-4|15
CASSVTDRGTDTQYF
>TRBJ1-1|TRBV20-1|15
CSASALVRRNTEAFF
>TRBJ1-4|TRBV7-8|14
CASRPGVINEKLFF
>TRBJ1-2|TRBV15|16
CATSRDKGQLIYGYTF
>TRBJ2-4|TRBV4-2|19
CASSHKTGTSGTNKNIQYF